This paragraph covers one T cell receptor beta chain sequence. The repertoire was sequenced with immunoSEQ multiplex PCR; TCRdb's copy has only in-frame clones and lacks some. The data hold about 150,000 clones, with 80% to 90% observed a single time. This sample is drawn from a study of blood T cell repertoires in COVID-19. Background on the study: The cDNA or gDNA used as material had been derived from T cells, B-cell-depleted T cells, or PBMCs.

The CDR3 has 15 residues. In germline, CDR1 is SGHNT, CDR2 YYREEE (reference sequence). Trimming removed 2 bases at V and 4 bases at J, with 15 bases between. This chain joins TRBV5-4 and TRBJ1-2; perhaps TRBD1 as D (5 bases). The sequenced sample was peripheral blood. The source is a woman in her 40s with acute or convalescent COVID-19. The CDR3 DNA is TGTGCCAGCAGCTTATTGTACAGGAGACCCTATGGCTACACCTTC. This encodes CASSLLYRRPYGYTF.